The next 3 T cell receptor beta chains were all read from a single sample in a study of T cell responses to AZD1222 COVID-19 vaccine. The protocol was immunoSEQ multiplex PCR, while the TCRdb copy is restricted to in-frame clones and leaves out a portion. The repertoire holds about 95,000 clones, with roughly nine tenths as singletons. The sequencing used peripheral blood, collected on day 0 of AZD1222 vaccination. The receptors were sampled from an adult in good health.

The chain links TRBV7-3 to TRBJ1-1; 9 bases are a match to TRBD1. V shed 0 bases and J 4 bases; nucleotides not matched to a gene: 9. Germline V CDR1 and CDR2: SGHTA, FQGTGA. The CDR3 sequence is 17 residues long. The CDR3 loop reads CASSLTGTGSQGTEAFF. The CDR3 region has the DNA TGTGCCAGCAGCTTAACCGGGACAGGGAGTCAGGGCACTGAAGCTTTCTTT.

In this sample, this clone turned up a few times. At the DNA level, this CDR3 is encoded by other sequences in the same sample as well. The V call is TRBV5-5, the J call TRBJ2-1; D not certain. This CDR3 region has 15 residues. Germline V CDR1 and CDR2: SGHKS, YYEKEE (reference sequence). V was trimmed by 0 bases and J by 0 bases, leaving 7 bases between them. In nucleotides, the CDR3 is TGTGCCAGCAGCTTGGATCTCAGCTCCTACAATGAGCAGTTCTTC. Translation gives CASSLDLSSYNEQFF.

The chain has TRBV6-2 or TRBV6-3 and TRBJ2-7; no definite D call. With 4 bases removed from V and 7 bases from J, the gap between germline ends came to 11 bases. The germline gives CDR1 MNHEY, CDR2 SVGEGT. CDR3 length: 12 amino acids. Here the CDR3 reads CASSFPMREQYF. As DNA, the CDR3 is TGTGCCAGCAGTTTCCCAATGAGGGAGCAGTACTTC.